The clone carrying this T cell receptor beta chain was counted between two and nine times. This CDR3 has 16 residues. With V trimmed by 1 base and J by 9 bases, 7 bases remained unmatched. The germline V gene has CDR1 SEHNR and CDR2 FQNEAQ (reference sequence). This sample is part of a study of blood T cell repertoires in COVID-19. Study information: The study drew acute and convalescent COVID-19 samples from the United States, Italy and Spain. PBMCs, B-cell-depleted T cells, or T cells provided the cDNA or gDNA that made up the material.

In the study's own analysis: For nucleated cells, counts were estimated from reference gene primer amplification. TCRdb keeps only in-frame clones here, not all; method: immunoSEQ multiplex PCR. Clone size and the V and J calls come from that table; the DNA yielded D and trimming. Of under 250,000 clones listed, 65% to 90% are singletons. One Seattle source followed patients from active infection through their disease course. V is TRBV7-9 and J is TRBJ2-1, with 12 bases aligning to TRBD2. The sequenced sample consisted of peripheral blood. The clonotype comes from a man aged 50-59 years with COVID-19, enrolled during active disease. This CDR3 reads CASSLVPSGGAGEQFF. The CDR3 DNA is TGTGCCAGCAGCTTAGTCCCTAGCGGGGGGGCAGGTGAGCAGTTCTTC.